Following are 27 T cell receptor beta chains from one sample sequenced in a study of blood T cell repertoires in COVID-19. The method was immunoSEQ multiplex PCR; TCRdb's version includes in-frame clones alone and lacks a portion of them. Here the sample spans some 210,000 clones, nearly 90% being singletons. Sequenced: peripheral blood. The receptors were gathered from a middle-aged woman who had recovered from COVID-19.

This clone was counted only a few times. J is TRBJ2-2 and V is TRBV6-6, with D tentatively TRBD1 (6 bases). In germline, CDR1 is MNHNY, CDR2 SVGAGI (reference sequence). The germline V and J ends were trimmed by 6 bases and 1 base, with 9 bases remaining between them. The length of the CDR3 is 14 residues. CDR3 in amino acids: CASSSGVNTGELFF. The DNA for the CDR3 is TGTGCCAGCAGCTCAGGGGTGAACACCGGGGAGCTGTTTTTT.

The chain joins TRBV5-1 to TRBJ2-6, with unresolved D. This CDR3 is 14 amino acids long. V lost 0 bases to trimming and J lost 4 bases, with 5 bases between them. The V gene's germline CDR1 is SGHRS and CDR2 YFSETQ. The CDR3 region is CASSLDWGANVLTF. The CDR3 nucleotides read TGCGCCAGCAGCTTGGACTGGGGGGCCAACGTCCTGACTTTC.

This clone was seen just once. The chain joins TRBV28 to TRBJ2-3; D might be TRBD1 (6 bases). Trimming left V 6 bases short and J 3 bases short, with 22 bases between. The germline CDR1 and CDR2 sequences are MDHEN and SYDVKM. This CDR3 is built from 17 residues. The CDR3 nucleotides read TGTGCCAGCAGACGGACAGACCACCTTATAGTAACAGATACGCAGTATTTT. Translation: CASRRTDHLIVTDTQYF.

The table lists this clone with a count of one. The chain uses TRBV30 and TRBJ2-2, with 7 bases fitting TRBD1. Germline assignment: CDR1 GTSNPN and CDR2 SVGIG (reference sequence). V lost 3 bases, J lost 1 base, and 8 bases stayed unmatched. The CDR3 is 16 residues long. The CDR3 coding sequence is TGTGCCTGGAGGGCCGTCGGGACAGTGAACACCGGGGAGCTGTTTTTT. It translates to CAWRAVGTVNTGELFF.

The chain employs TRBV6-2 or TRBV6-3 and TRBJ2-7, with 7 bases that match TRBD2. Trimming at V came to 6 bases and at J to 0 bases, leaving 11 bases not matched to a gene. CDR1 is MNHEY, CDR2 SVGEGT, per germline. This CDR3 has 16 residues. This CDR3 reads CASSLLGEGSSYEQYF. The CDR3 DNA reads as TGTGCCAGCAGCCTACTGGGGGAGGGAAGCTCCTACGAGCAGTACTTC.

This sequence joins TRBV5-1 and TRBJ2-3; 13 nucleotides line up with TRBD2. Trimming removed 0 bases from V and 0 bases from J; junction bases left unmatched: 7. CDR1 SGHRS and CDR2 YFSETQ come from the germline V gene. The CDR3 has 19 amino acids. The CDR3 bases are TGCGCCAGCAGCTTGGAACTAGCGGGAGGGATTTCTAGCACAGATACGCAGTATTTT. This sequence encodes CASSLELAGGISSTDTQYF.

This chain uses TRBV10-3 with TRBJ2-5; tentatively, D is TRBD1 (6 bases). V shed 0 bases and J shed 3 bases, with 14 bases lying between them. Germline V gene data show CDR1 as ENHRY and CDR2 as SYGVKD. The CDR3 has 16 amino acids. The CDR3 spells CAISESMAGVKETQYF. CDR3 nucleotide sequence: TGTGCCATCAGTGAGTCGATGGCAGGGGTAAAAGAGACCCAGTACTTC.

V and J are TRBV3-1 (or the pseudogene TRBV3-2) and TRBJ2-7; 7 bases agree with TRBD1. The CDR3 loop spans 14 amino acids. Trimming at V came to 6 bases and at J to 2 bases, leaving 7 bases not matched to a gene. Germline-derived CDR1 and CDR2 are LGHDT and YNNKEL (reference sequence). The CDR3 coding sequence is TGTGCCAGCAGTCAGCCGGGACAGACCTACGAGCAGTACTTC. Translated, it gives CASSQPGQTYEQYF.

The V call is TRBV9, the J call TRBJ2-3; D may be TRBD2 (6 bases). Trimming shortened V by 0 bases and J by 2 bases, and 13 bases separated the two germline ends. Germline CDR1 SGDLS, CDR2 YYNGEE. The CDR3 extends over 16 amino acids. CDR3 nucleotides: TGTGCCAGCAGCGTAGGATCGCTAGCGACCACAGATACGCAGTATTTT. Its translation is CASSVGSLATTDTQYF. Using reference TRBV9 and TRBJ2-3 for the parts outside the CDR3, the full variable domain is DSGVTQTPKHLITATGQRVTLRCSPRSGDLSVYWYQQSLDQGLQFLIQYYNGEERAKGNILERFSAQQFPDLHSELNLSSLELGDSALYFCASSVGSLATTDTQYFGPGTRLTVL.

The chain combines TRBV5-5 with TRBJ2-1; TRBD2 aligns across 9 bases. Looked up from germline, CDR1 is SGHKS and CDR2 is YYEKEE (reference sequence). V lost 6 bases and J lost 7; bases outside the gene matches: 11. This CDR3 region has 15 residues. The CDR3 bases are TGTGCCAGCATCCGGGGGCTAGCGGGACCGAATGAGCAGTTCTTC. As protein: CASIRGLAGPNEQFF.

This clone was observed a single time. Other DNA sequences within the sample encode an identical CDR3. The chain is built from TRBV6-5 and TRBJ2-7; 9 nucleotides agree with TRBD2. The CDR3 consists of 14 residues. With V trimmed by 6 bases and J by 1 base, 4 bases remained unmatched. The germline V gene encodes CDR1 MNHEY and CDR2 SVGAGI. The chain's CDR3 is CASSPLAGSYEQYF. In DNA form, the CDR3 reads TGTGCCAGCAGCCCCCTAGCGGGATCCTACGAGCAGTACTTC.

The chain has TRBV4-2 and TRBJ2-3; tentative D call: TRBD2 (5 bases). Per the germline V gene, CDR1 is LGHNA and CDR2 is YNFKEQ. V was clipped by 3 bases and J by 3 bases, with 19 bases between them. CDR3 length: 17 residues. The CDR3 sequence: CASSHGPLDLRTDTQYF. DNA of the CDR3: TGTGCCAGCAGCCACGGACCCTTGGACTTGCGGACAGATACGCAGTATTTT.

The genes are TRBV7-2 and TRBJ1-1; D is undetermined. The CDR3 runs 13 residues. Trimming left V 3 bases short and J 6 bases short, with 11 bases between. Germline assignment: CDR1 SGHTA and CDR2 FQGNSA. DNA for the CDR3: TGTGCCAGCAGCTTCCGACTGTCGTCTGAAGCTTTCTTT. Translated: CASSFRLSSEAFF.

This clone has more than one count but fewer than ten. The CDR3 loop is CASSPTRTNNNEQFF. Here the CDR3 DNA reads TGTGCCAGCTCACCCACTAGGACGAATAACAATGAGCAGTTCTTC. The chain recombines TRBV18 with TRBJ2-1, with a weak D call TRBD2 (5 bases). The CDR3 runs 15 residues. Germline lookup yields CDR1 KGHSH and CDR2 LQKENI. The V end was cut by 3 bases, the J end by 5 bases, with 14 bases between.

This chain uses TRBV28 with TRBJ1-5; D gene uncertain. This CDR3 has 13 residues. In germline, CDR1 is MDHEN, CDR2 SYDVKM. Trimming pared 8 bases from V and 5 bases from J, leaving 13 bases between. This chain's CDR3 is CASGIGSDQPQHF. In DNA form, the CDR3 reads TGTGCCAGCGGAATTGGGAGCGATCAGCCCCAGCATTTT.

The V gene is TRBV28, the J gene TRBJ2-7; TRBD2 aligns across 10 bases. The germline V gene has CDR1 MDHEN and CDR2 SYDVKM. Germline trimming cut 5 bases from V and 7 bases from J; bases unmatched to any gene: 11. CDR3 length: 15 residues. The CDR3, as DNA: TGTGCCAGCAGTATAACTAGCGGGAACCCGGGGGAGCAGTACTTC. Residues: CASSITSGNPGEQYF.

CDR3 sequence reads: CASSPSSRLHFF. CDR3 DNA sequence: TGTGCCAGCTCACCGTCTAGCCGCCTTCATTTCTTC. The V call is TRBV18, the J call TRBJ2-1, with D possibly matching TRBD2 (5 bases). Germline CDR1 is KGHSH and CDR2 is LQKENI. V lost 3 bases to trimming and J lost 16 bases, with 16 bases between them. This CDR3 is 12 amino acids long.

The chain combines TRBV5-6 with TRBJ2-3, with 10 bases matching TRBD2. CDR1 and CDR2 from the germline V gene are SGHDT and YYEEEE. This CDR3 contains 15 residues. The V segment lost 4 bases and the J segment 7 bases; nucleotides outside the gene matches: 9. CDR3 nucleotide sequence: TGTGCCAGCAGCCCAGCGGGAGGGGTTGGAAATACGCAGTATTTT. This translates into CASSPAGGVGNTQYF.

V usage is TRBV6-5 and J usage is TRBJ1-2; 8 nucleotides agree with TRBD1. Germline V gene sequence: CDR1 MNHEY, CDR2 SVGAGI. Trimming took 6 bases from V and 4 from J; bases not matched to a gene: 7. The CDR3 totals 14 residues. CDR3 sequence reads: CASSPRDRPYGYTF. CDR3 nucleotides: TGTGCCAGCAGCCCCAGGGACAGGCCCTATGGCTACACCTTC.

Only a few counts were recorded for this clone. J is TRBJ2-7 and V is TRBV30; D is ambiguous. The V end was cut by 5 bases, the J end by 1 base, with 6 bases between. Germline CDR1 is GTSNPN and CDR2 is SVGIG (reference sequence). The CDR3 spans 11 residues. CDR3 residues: CAWGKSYEQYF. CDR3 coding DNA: TGTGCCTGGGGCAAATCCTACGAGCAGTACTTC.

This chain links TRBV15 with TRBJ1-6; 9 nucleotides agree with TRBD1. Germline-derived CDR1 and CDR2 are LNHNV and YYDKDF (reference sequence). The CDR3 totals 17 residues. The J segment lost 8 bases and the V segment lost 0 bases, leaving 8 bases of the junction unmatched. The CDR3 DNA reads TGTGCCACCAGCAGAGATCCACCGGACAGGGGCCATTCACCCCTCCACTTT. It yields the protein CATSRDPPDRGHSPLHF.

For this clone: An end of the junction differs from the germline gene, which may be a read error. The CDR3: CASSVGTTSHNEQFF. The CDR3 coding sequence is TGTGCCAGTAGTGTTGGGACAACCTCCCACAATGAGCAGTTCTTC. This rearrangement joins TRBV19 to TRBJ2-1; maybe TRBD1 (6 bases). The CDR3 runs to 15 residues. Germline CDR1 LNHDA, CDR2 SQIVND (reference sequence).

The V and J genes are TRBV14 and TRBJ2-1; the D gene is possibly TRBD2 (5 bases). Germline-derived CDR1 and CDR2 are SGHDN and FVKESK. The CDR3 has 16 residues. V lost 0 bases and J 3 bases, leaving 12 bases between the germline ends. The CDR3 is CASSQDRGGYYNEQFF. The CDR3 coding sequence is TGTGCCAGCAGCCAAGATCGCGGCGGGTACTACAATGAGCAGTTCTTC.

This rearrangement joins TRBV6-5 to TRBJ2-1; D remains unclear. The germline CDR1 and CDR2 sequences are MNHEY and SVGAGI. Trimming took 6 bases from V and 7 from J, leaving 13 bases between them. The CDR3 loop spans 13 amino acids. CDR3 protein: CASRHQNPNEQFF. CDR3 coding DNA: TGTGCCAGCAGACACCAAAACCCGAATGAGCAGTTCTTC.

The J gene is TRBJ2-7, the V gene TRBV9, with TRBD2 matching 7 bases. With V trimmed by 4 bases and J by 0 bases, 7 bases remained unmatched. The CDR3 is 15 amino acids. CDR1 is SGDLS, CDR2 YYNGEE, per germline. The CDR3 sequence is CASSRAGTSSYEQYF. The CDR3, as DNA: TGTGCCAGCAGCCGAGCGGGGACCAGCTCCTACGAGCAGTACTTC.

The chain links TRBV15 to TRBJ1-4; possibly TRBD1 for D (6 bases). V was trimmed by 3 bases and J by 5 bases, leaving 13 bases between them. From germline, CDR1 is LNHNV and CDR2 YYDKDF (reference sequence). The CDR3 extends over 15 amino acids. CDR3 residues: CATSSTTGPNEKLFF. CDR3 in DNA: TGTGCCACCAGCAGCACTACAGGGCCCAATGAAAAACTGTTTTTT.

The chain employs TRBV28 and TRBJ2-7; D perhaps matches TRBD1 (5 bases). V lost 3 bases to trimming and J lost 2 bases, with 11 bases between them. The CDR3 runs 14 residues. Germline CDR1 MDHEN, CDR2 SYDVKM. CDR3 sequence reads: CASSLWVRAYEQYF. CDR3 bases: TGTGCCAGCAGTTTGTGGGTCAGGGCCTACGAGCAGTACTTC.